This T cell receptor (beta chain) was sequenced in a study of T-cell memory formation after mild COVID-19. With 0 bases clipped from V and 2 bases from J, the junction kept 6 bases outside the gene matches. The CDR3 covers 17 residues. The germline V gene encodes CDR1 LGHNA and CDR2 YNFKEQ. This clonotype occurred many times. TCRdb ran MiXCR on the 5' RACE reads and lists one entry per CDR3 protein. The sample yields 350,000 to 550,000 distinct CDR3 sequences, under 20% seen once. Sample: PBMCs or a T cell subset sorted from them (not recorded which). This TCR came from a man in his late teens or twenties who had mild COVID-19 (a few samples of this study predate the infection). Cell type and time point are not known. The chain has TRBV4-2 and TRBJ2-3; 9 bases agree with TRBD2. In DNA, the CDR3 is TGTGCCAGCAGCCAAGATAGAAGCGGGGGGCCCACAGATACGCAGTATTTT. Amino acid sequence: CASSQDRSGGPTDTQYF.